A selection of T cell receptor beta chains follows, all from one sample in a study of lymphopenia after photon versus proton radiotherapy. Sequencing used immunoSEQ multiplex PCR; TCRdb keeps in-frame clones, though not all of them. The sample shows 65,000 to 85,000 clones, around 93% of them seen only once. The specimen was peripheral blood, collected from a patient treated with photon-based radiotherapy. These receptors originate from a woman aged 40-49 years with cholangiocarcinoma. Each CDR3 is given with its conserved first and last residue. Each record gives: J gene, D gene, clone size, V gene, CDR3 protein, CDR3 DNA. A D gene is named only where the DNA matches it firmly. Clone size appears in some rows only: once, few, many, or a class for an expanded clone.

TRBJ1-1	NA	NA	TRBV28	CASSTRASEAFF	TGTGCCAGCAGTACGCGGGCAAGTGAAGCTTTCTTT
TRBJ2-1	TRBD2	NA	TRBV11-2	CASSRGTSGSHEQFF	TGTGCCAGCAGCCGAGGGACTAGCGGGAGTCATGAGCAGTTCTTC
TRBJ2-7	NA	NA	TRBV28	CASTDPGRDYEQYF	TGTGCCAGCACCGATCCGGGACGGGACTACGAGCAGTACTTC
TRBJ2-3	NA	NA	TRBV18	CASSPPGVDTQYF	TGTGCCAGCTCACCCCCCGGGGTAGATACGCAGTATTTT
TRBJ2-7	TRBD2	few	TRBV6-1	CASSEAGGDYEQYF	TGTGCCAGCAGTGAAGCGGGAGGGGACTACGAGCAGTACTTC
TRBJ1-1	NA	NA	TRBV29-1	CSAKSEGKAFF	TGCAGCGCCAAATCAGAGGGTAAAGCTTTCTTT
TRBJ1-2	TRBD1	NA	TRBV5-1	CASSLAGTGYGYTF	TGCGCCAGCAGCTTGGCAGGGACAGGCTATGGCTACACCTTC
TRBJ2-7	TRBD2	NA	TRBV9	CASSETSGKTEQYF	TGTGCCAGCAGCGAGACTAGCGGGAAGACCGAGCAGTACTTC
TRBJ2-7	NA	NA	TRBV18	CASSPVDSTYEQYF	TGTGCCAGCTCACCGGTGGATTCAACCTACGAGCAGTACTTC
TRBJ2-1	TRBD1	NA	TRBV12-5	CASGLEGASYNEQFF	TGTGCTAGTGGTTTGGAGGGGGCCTCCTACAATGAGCAGTTCTTC
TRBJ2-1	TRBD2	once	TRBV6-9	CASSFPTSDLYNEQFF	TGTGCCAGCAGTTTCCCGACTAGCGATCTCTACAATGAGCAGTTCTTC
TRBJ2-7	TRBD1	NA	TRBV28	CASSSQTGGWAYEQYF	TGTGCCAGCAGTAGTCAGACAGGGGGTTGGGCCTACGAGCAGTACTTC
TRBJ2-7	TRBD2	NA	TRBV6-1	CASSVPSTSGRGDEQYF	TGTGCCAGCAGTGTCCCTTCGACTAGCGGGAGAGGCGACGAGCAGTACTTC
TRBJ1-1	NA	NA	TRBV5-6	CASVRGVGTEAFF	TGTGCCAGCGTCCGAGGGGTTGGGACTGAAGCTTTCTTT
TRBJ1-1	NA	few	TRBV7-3	CASSLTQGANTEAFF	TGTGCCAGCAGCTTAACCCAGGGAGCCAACACTGAAGCTTTCTTT
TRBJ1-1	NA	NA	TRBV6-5	CATNGAVEAFF	TGTGCCACAAACGGGGCAGTTGAAGCTTTCTTT